The 18 T cell receptor beta chains in this list originate from one sample, sequenced in a study of OX40 agonist ivuxolimab in advanced cancers. Only in-frame clones appear in the TCRdb table, and some are missing; sequencing was by immunoSEQ multiplex PCR. The sample contains under 45,000 clones, around three quarters of which appear only once. The sample here was CD4+ or CD8+ T cells sorted from blood, taken in a trial of the OX40 agonist ivuxolimab. These receptors were obtained from an adult with an advanced solid tumor such as melanoma, head and neck, liver or kidney cancer.

V is TRBV6-4 and J is TRBJ2-2, with a weak D call TRBD1 (6 bases). Trimming stripped 4 bases from V and 7 bases from J, with 19 bases between. This CDR3 is 16 amino acids long. Germline V gives CDR1 MRHNA, CDR2 SNTAGT. The CDR3 DNA reads TGTGCCAGCAGTGCAGACGGGACAAGGGCGAGCGGGGAGCTGTTTTTT. Translation: CASSADGTRASGELFF.

J is TRBJ1-5 and V is TRBV10-3; TRBD1 matches 8 bases. Per germline, CDR1 ENHRY and CDR2 SYGVKD. The V segment lost 0 bases and the J segment 6 bases; nucleotides outside the gene matches: 1. The CDR3 has 14 amino acids. The CDR3 region has the DNA TGTGCCATCAGTGAGTCGACAGGGGTTCAGCCCCAGCATTTT. This encodes CAISESTGVQPQHF.

The rearrangement joins TRBV12-5 to TRBJ1-5; no reliable D call. Germline lookup yields CDR1 LGHNT and CDR2 FRNRAP. Trimming removed 0 bases at V and 9 bases at J, with 9 bases between. The CDR3 covers 13 residues. CDR3 sequence reads: CASGLVLGPPQHF. The CDR3 region has the DNA TGTGCTAGTGGTTTGGTACTAGGACCGCCCCAGCATTTT.

V gene TRBV7-8 combines with J gene TRBJ2-7; TRBD1 is a possible D gene (6 bases). The germline V gene has CDR1 SGHVS and CDR2 FQNEAQ. V gave up 5 bases and J gave up 3 bases, with 14 bases separating them. The CDR3 sequence is 14 residues long. Here the CDR3 DNA reads TGTGCCAGCAGCGTGACAGGATTAGGCTACGAGCAGTACTTC. Its translation: CASSVTGLGYEQYF.

The rearrangement joins TRBV19 to TRBJ2-2; 9 nucleotides agree with TRBD1. The CDR3 length is 15 residues. With V trimmed by 6 bases and J by 1 base, 3 bases remained unmatched. Looked up from germline, CDR1 is LNHDA and CDR2 is SQIVND (reference sequence). The CDR3 protein is CASRNRGRNTGELFF. CDR3 sequence (DNA): TGTGCCAGTAGGAACAGGGGGCGGAACACCGGGGAGCTGTTTTTT.

This rearrangement joins TRBV5-4 to TRBJ2-3, with TRBD2 matching over 12 bases. Germline lookup yields CDR1 SGHNT and CDR2 YYREEE (reference sequence). Unmatched junction bases numbered 10, after V lost 4 bases and J lost 1 base. The CDR3 runs 18 residues. The CDR3 coding sequence is TGTGCCAGCAGCCCCGCTAGCGGGGGGGCCTGGGGCACAGATACGCAGTATTTT. Translated: CASSPASGGAWGTDTQYF.

As DNA, the CDR3 is TGTGCCAATTCACTTAGGGCAAGCACAGATACGCAGTATTTT. Its protein is CANSLRASTDTQYF. The chain links TRBV5-8 to TRBJ2-3, with D hard to call. V dropped 9 bases and J dropped 0 bases, with 14 bases sitting between them. Germline V gene lookup returns CDR1 SGHTS and CDR2 YDEGEE. There are 14 residues in the CDR3.

The chain carries TRBV7-8 and TRBJ1-6; D gene unclear. The length of the CDR3 is 16 residues. Trimming shortened V by 5 bases and J by 9 bases, and 20 bases separated the two germline ends. Per the germline V gene, CDR1 is SGHVS and CDR2 is FQNEAQ. This CDR3 is CASSPPRAGLISPLHF. In DNA, the CDR3 is TGTGCCAGCAGCCCCCCTCGAGCTGGTTTGATTTCACCCCTCCACTTT.

This chain uses TRBV5-6 with TRBJ1-2; TRBD1 aligns across 9 bases. With V trimmed by 4 bases and J by 3 bases, 7 bases remained unmatched. CDR3 length: 15 amino acids. CDR1 is SGHDT and CDR2 is YYEEEE in the germline V gene. CDR3 sequence reads: CASSEAGTGHYGYTF. The CDR3 nucleotides are TGTGCCAGCAGCGAAGCCGGGACAGGGCACTATGGCTACACCTTC.

V usage is TRBV29-1 and J usage is TRBJ2-2, with TRBD2 matching 8 bases. The junction had 9 bases not matched to a gene; V was cut back by 4 bases and J by 8 bases. The V gene's germline CDR1 is SQVTM and CDR2 ANQGSEA. The CDR3 sequence is 14 residues long. In DNA form, the CDR3 reads TGCAGCGTTGGTAAGCGGGAGAGCCTTGGGGAGCTGTTTTTT. This sequence encodes CSVGKRESLGELFF.

The V and J genes are TRBV7-9 and TRBJ2-1; the match to TRBD2 covers 9 bases. V shed 5 bases, J shed 5 bases, and the junction held 4 bases outside the gene matches. CDR3 length: 14 amino acids. CDR1 and CDR2 from the germline V gene are SEHNR and FQNEAQ (reference sequence). CDR3 sequence (DNA): TGTGCCAGCAGCCGTAGCGGGAGAAACAATGAGCAGTTCTTC. It encodes CASSRSGRNNEQFF.

In the case of this clone: The sample contains more than one DNA sequence encoding this CDR3. J is TRBJ2-2 and V is TRBV5-6; possible D gene TRBD2, 6 bases. The CDR3 spans 17 residues. Trimming pared 4 bases from V and 4 bases from J, leaving 20 bases between. CDR1 and CDR2 (germline): SGHDT, YYEEEE. The CDR3 region has the DNA TGTGCCAGCAGCGTGGGGTGGGCGGTGCGGGGCACCGGGGAGCTGTTTTTT. Protein product: CASSVGWAVRGTGELFF.

V gene TRBV30 combines with J gene TRBJ1-2, with 7 nucleotides matching TRBD1. The CDR3 runs 15 residues. Germline CDR1 is GTSNPN and CDR2 is SVGIG (reference sequence). V trimming: 2 bases; J trimming: 4 bases; junction bases outside the gene matches: 10. The CDR3 protein is CAWSLAGGKFYGYTF. As DNA, the CDR3 is TGTGCCTGGAGTTTGGCAGGGGGGAAATTCTATGGCTACACCTTC.

The J gene is TRBJ1-2, the V gene TRBV28; D may be TRBD1 (6 bases). Per germline, CDR1 MDHEN and CDR2 SYDVKM. CDR3 length: 17 residues. V shed 7 bases and J shed 4 bases, with 25 bases lying between them. CDR3 nucleotides: TGTGCCAGCAACATAGGGGGGGGGACCCTTTCTACCTATGGCTACACCTTC. It yields the protein CASNIGGGTLSTYGYTF.

The DNA for the CDR3 is TGTGCCAGCTCACCACAGGAGGGGGATCAGCCCCAGCATTTT. Translated: CASSPQEGDQPQHF. The chain recombines TRBV18 with TRBJ1-5, with a possible D match to TRBD1 (6 bases). Per the germline V gene, CDR1 is KGHSH and CDR2 is LQKENI. V gave up 1 base and J gave up 5 bases, with 9 bases separating them. This CDR3 contains 14 residues.

The chain is built from TRBV5-8 and TRBJ1-1; possible D gene TRBD1, 6 bases. CDR1 is SGHTS and CDR2 is YDEGEE in the germline V gene. The CDR3 runs 14 residues. With 0 bases removed from V and 5 bases from J, the gap between germline ends came to 11 bases. The DNA for the CDR3 is TGTGCCAGCAGCTTGGCACGGGGGGCTACTGAAGCTTTCTTT. Translating it yields CASSLARGATEAFF.

The chain combines TRBV19 with TRBJ1-5; D unclear. The CDR3 is made up of 12 amino acids. V lost 8 bases and J 2 bases, leaving 7 bases between the germline ends. Germline CDR1 and CDR2: LNHDA and SQIVND (reference sequence). DNA of the CDR3: TGTGCCAGTTCGTTTGGCAATCAGCCCCAGCATTTT. This codes for CASSFGNQPQHF.

V is TRBV4-3 and J is TRBJ2-7; D is possibly TRBD2 (7 bases). This CDR3 contains 18 residues. V shed 0 bases and J shed 0 bases, with 18 bases lying between them. The germline gives CDR1 LGHNA, CDR2 YSLEER. The CDR3 region has the DNA TGCGCCAGCAGCCAAGATACGGCGGGGGCCACCTTCTCCTACGAGCAGTACTTC. It translates to CASSQDTAGATFSYEQYF.